This T cell receptor (beta chain) emerged from a study of beta chain features in type 1 diabetes. Study-wide results and limits: All four CD4+ subsets of Type 1 diabetes patients contained TCRB CDR3s that were moderately but significantly shorter.

Only a few counts were recorded for this clone. The antigen remains undetermined. The CDR3 has 12 amino acids. Between the trimmed V and J ends, which lost 0 bases and 10 bases, there was a span of 8 bases. The V gene's germline CDR1 is SGHNT and CDR2 YYREEE (reference sequence). All of the isolated RNA was reverse transcribed, so expressed TCRB transcripts were sequenced. Assay used: immunoSEQ multiplex PCR; TCRdb lists only in-frame clones, some missing. The sample yields 300,000 to 350,000 clones, 7.5% to 9% seen once. The TCR sequence derives from a woman aged 18-29 years in good health. The rearrangement uses TRBV5-4 and TRBJ2-1; the D is unclear. The sequencing sample was made of central memory CD4+ T cells from blood. This CDR3 reads CASSLANGEQFF. The DNA for the CDR3 is TGTGCCAGCAGCTTGGCGAACGGGGAGCAGTTCTTC.